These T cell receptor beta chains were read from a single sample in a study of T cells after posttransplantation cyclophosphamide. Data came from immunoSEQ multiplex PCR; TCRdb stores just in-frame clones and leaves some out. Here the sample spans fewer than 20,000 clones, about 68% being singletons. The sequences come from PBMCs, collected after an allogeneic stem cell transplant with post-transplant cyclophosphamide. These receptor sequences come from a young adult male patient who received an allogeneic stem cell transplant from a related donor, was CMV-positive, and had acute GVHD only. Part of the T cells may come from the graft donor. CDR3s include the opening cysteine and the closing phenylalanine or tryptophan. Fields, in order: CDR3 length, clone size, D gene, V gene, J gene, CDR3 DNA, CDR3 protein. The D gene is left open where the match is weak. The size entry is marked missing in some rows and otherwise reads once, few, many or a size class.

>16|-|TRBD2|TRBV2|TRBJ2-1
TGTGCCGGCGGGACTAGCGGGGCCCTATGGCGCAATGAGCAGTTCTTC
CAGGTSGALWRNEQFF
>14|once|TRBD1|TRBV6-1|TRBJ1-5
TGTGCCAGCAGCGGGACAGGGGGCACTCAGCCCCAGCATTTT
CASSGTGGTQPQHF
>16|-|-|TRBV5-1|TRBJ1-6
TGCGCCAGCAGCTTGGAACCGAGCTCCTATAATTCACCCCTCCACTTT
CASSLEPSSYNSPLHF
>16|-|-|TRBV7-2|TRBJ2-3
TGTGCCAGCAGCCACCTGGAGGGGAGCCTCACAGATACGCAGTATTTT
CASSHLEGSLTDTQYF
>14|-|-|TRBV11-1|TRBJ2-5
TGTGCCAGCAGCCCTACCGTAGGACTGGAGACCCAGTACTTC
CASSPTVGLETQYF
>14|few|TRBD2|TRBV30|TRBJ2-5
TGTGCCTGGAGGGGTGCGGGGGGGCAAGAGACCCAGTACTTC
CAWRGAGGQETQYF
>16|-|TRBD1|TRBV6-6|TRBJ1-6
TGTGCCAGCAACTTAGTTAGAGGGGGCGCGGATTCACCCCTCCACTTT
CASNLVRGGADSPLHF
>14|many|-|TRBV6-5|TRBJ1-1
TGTGCCAGCAGTCCAACCTCGGGAGGCACTGAAGCTTTCTTT
CASSPTSGGTEAFF
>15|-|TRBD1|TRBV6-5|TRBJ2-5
TGTGCCAGCAGTTACTCGACGACAGGGGGGGAGACCCAGTACTTC
CASSYSTTGGETQYF
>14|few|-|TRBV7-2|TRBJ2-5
TGTGCCAGCAGCTTCCGTCGGGCAGGGGAGACCCAGTACTTC
CASSFRRAGETQYF
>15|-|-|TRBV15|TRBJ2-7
TGTGCCACCAGCAGAGATAGGGGCCCATCCTACGAGCAGTACTTC
CATSRDRGPSYEQYF
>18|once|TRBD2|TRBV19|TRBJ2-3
TGTGCCAGTAGTAGGGGCCTACTGGCGGGGGGCGGTATAGATACGCAGTATTTT
CASSRGLLAGGGIDTQYF
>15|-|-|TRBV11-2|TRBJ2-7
TGTGCCAGCAGCTTGGAGTGGGCCCTCGGGGACGAGCAGTACTTC
CASSLEWALGDEQYF
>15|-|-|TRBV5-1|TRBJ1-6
TGCGCCAGCAGCCTGGGACGACGGGGTAATTCACCCCTCCACTTT
CASSLGRRGNSPLHF
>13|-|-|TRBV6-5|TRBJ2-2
TGTGCCAGCAGTTATCTGGGGGGCGGGGAGCTGTTTTTT
CASSYLGGGELFF
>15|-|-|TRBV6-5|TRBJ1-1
TGTGCCAGCAGTTACCTCAGCAGGAGGGCCACTGAAGCTTTCTTT
CASSYLSRRATEAFF
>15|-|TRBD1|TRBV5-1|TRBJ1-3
TGCGCCAGCAGCTCCGGGACAGGGGGCCTAAACACCATATATTTT
CASSSGTGGLNTIYF
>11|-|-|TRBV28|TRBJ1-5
TGTGCCAGCAGCCCCCGTGTGTCCCAGCATTTT
CASSPRVSQHF
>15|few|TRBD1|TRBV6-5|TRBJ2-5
TGTGCCAGCAGACGACAGGGGCCACCCCAAGAGACCCAGTACTTC
CASRRQGPPQETQYF
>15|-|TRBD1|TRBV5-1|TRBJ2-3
TGCGCCAGCAGCTTTACAGGGGGTGTTGGAGATACGCAGTATTTT
CASSFTGGVGDTQYF
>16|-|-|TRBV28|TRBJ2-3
TGTGCCAGCAGAAACCACAGGGCAGTGGGCACAGATACGCAGTATTTT
CASRNHRAVGTDTQYF
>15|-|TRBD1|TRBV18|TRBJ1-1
TGTGCCAGCTCAATCAACAGGGGTAGACACACTGAAGCTTTCTTT
CASSINRGRHTEAFF
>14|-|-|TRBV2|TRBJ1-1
TGTGCCAGCTCGGATCCGACAGGTTACACTGAAGCTTTCTTT
CASSDPTGYTEAFF
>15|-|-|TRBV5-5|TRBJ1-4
TGTGCCAGCAGCTTGGGGGGGGCAACTAATGAAAAACTGTTTTTT
CASSLGGATNEKLFF
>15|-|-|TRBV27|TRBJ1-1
TGTGCCAGCAGTTCTCGTCTCCAGGGGAACACTGAAGCTTTCTTT
CASSSRLQGNTEAFF
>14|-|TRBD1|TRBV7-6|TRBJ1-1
TGTGCCAGCAGCTCTGAAAGGGACAGAACTGAAGCTTTCTTT
CASSSERDRTEAFF
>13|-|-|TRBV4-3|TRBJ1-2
TGCGCCAGCAGCCAAGACACAGGCTATGGCTACACCTTC
CASSQDTGYGYTF
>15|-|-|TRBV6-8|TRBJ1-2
TGTGCCTCCGGGGTGGGGGGTGATTCTAACTATGGCTACACCTTC
CASGVGGDSNYGYTF
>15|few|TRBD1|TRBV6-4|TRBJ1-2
TGTGCCAGCAGAAGGGACAGGGGGCCCAACTATGGCTACACCTTC
CASRRDRGPNYGYTF
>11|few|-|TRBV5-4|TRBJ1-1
TGTGCCAGCAGCACGAACAGGGTCGCTTTCTTT
CASSTNRVAFF
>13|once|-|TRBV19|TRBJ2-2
TGTGCCAGTAGTATCCCAGGCACCGGGGAGCTGTTTTTT
CASSIPGTGELFF
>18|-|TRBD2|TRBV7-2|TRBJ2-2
TGTGCCAGCAGCTTACGGTGGCGCACGCCAGCGGGGGGAGGGGAGCTGTTTTTT
CASSLRWRTPAGGGELFF
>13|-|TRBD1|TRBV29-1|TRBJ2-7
TGCAGCGTTGCCGGGACAGGGGTGCACGAGCAGTACTTC
CSVAGTGVHEQYF
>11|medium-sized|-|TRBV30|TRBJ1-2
TGTGCCTGGAGTCAGCAGGGTGGCTACACCTTC
CAWSQQGGYTF